A selection of T cell receptor beta chains follows, all from one sample in a study of immune characterization of retroperitoneal liposarcoma. A single record per CDR3 protein comes from TCRdb applying MiXCR to the PCR reads. Here the sample spans 9,500 to 12,000 distinct CDR3 sequences, roughly 28% being singletons. Sequencing input: tumor tissue. Every receptor here comes from a female donor with retroperitoneal liposarcoma. Both conserved end residues are part of each CDR3.

j_call v_call cdr3_aa
TRBJ2-1 TRBV6-1 CASTRASNEQFF
TRBJ2-3 TRBV6-6 CASSYSWTGFGTDTQYF
. TRBV6-1 CASSLYQETQFF
TRBJ2-4 TRBV7-6 CASIQSTGGFYNEQYF
TRBJ2-3 TRBV6-4 CASSDSWTDTQYF
TRBJ1-4 TRBV6-1 CASSGQGRNEKLFF
. TRBV7-2 CASSSMDRAQDEQYF
TRBJ2-3 TRBV6-5 CASGIRLAGGREQDF
. TRBV6-1 CASSVNLGGETQFF
TRBJ2-1 TRBV7-8 CASSSGPSSYNEQFF
TRBJ2-5 TRBV7-3 CASSPAGGQETQYF
TRBJ1-2 TRBV6-5 CASSYKATGRDYGYTF
. TRBV6-1 CASPDRSGGKAYNEQYF
TRBJ1-4 TRBV12-3/TRBV12-4 CASSPGRGGTNEKLFF
TRBJ1-6 TRBV12-3/TRBV12-4 CASSLFGRTNSPLHF
TRBJ2-2 TRBV19 CASSPRETGYTGELFF
TRBJ2-2 TRBV6-1 CACRAGTGELFF
TRBJ2-4 TRBV6-1 CASSEGGAKNIQYF
TRBJ2-1 TRBV12-3/TRBV12-4 CASSSSGGRSYNEQFF
TRBJ1-2 TRBV6-6 CASSYSGQGDGYTF
TRBJ2-5 TRBV6-6 CASSYRGRREETQYF
TRBJ2-5 TRBV6-1 CASSEGLAGGGQETQYF
TRBJ2-5 TRBV6-1 CASRPVRNNEQYF
. TRBV6-1 CASSETFVLDEQFF
TRBJ2-3 TRBV12-3/TRBV12-4 CASSISPDTQYF
TRBJ2-1 TRBV12-3/TRBV12-4 CASSAGTSGGLREQFF
TRBJ2-1 TRBV7-6 CASSSASDTQFF
TRBJ1-1 TRBV7-2 CASSLAIRNTEAFF
TRBJ2-1 TRBV6-1 CASRRQGAISYNEQFF
TRBJ2-5 TRBV7-8 CASSQIGTAQETQYF
TRBJ2-5 TRBV6-1 CASQTVNNEQYF
TRBJ2-3 TRBV6-1 CASSRSTDTQYF
. TRBV27 CASSQRGWYNEQYF
TRBJ2-1 TRBV7-9 CASSLTRGTQFF
TRBJ2-2 TRBV7-6 CASSFDTSGSHVDTGELFF
. TRBV7-6 CASSLAASPYNEQYF
TRBJ2-6 TRBV6-1 CASSDSHSGANVLTF
TRBJ1-2 TRBV12-3/TRBV12-4 CASSFGPRGANYGYTF
TRBJ2-5 TRBV7-8 CASSLESPAGGQTQYF
TRBJ1-5 TRBV12-5 CASGLGGRNQPQHF
TRBJ2-1 TRBV6-1 CASSTRQGGYNEQFF
TRBJ2-2 TRBV27 CASRQGPNTGELFF